The rows below give T cell receptor beta chains drawn from one sample of a study of blood T cell repertoires in COVID-19. The table came from immunoSEQ multiplex PCR; TCRdb's copy has only in-frame clones and leaves some out. In the table there are under 300,000 clones, about 80% of which are singletons. The sequencing sample was made of PBMCs or T cells enriched from blood (not recorded which). Receptors originate from a man aged 45 to 65 who had recovered from COVID-19. CDR3s include the opening cysteine and the closing phenylalanine or tryptophan. The D gene is left open where the match is weak. Some rows mark clone size as missing; the rest say once, few, many or name a class of expanded clone.

j_call: TRBJ2-2
clone_size: .
d_call: .
v_call: TRBV4-1
cdr3_nt: TGCGCCAGCAGCCAAGTCGGTGGGCCCGGGGAGCTGTTTTTT
cdr3_aa: CASSQVGGPGELFF

j_call: TRBJ1-1
clone_size: .
d_call: .
v_call: TRBV2
cdr3_nt: TGTGCCAGCCTGGGGGCAGAGGACACTGAAGCTTTCTTT
cdr3_aa: CASLGAEDTEAFF

j_call: TRBJ2-5
clone_size: .
d_call: TRBD1
v_call: TRBV4-1
cdr3_nt: TGCGCCAGCAGCCGCGGACAGGGGTACCAAGAGACCCAGTACTTC
cdr3_aa: CASSRGQGYQETQYF

j_call: TRBJ1-2
clone_size: .
d_call: TRBD1
v_call: TRBV24-1
cdr3_nt: TGTGCCACCAGCCCGGGACAGGGCTATGGCTACACCTTC
cdr3_aa: CATSPGQGYGYTF

j_call: TRBJ1-2
clone_size: few
d_call: .
v_call: TRBV30
cdr3_nt: TGTGCCTGGTCTGACCCAATCAGGGGCTACACTGTAATTAACTATGGCTACACCTTC
cdr3_aa: CAWSDPIRGYTVINYGYTF

j_call: TRBJ1-3
clone_size: .
d_call: TRBD1
v_call: TRBV5-1
cdr3_nt: TGCGCCAGCGGTTACGATACAGGGGCAGGAAACACCATATATTTT
cdr3_aa: CASGYDTGAGNTIYF

j_call: TRBJ2-7
clone_size: .
d_call: TRBD2
v_call: TRBV20-1
cdr3_nt: TGCAGTGCTAGTCCCCAGCGGGGGGTCCACGAGCAGTACTTC
cdr3_aa: CSASPQRGVHEQYF

j_call: TRBJ2-7
clone_size: .
d_call: .
v_call: TRBV10-3
cdr3_nt: TGTGCCATCAGTGACCTACAGGGTGGCGAGCAGTACTTC
cdr3_aa: CAISDLQGGEQYF

j_call: TRBJ1-5
clone_size: .
d_call: TRBD1
v_call: TRBV29-1
cdr3_nt: TGCAGCGTCCAACAGGGGGCCAAAGGCAATCAGCCCCAGCATTTT
cdr3_aa: CSVQQGAKGNQPQHF

j_call: TRBJ1-1
clone_size: .
d_call: TRBD1
v_call: TRBV5-4
cdr3_nt: TGTGCCAGCAGCTTGGCCCCGGGACAGGGAGGGAGGGGTAGCACTGAAGCTTTCTTT
cdr3_aa: CASSLAPGQGGRGSTEAFF

j_call: TRBJ1-5
clone_size: .
d_call: .
v_call: TRBV6-5
cdr3_nt: TGTGCCAGCCGGATGGGCTGGGACATCAATCAGCCCCAGCATTTT
cdr3_aa: CASRMGWDINQPQHF

j_call: TRBJ2-1
clone_size: .
d_call: .
v_call: TRBV2
cdr3_nt: TGTGCCAGCAGTTTTGAGCGGAGCTCCTACAATGAGCAGTTCTTC
cdr3_aa: CASSFERSSYNEQFF

j_call: TRBJ1-1
clone_size: .
d_call: .
v_call: TRBV6-1
cdr3_nt: TGTGCCAGCAGTGAAGGAAGGGAGGAAGCTTTCTTT
cdr3_aa: CASSEGREEAFF

j_call: TRBJ1-5
clone_size: many
d_call: TRBD1
v_call: TRBV27
cdr3_nt: TGTGCCAGCAGTTTACTTCGACAGGGGAAGGCCCATCAGCCCCAGCATTTT
cdr3_aa: CASSLLRQGKAHQPQHF

j_call: TRBJ1-4
clone_size: .
d_call: .
v_call: TRBV4-1
cdr3_nt: TGCGCCAGCAGCCATGCAACAACAACTAATGAAAAACTGTTTTTT
cdr3_aa: CASSHATTTNEKLFF

j_call: TRBJ2-3
clone_size: .
d_call: .
v_call: TRBV4-2
cdr3_nt: TGTGCCAGCAGCCAAGCCACGACATTCACAGATACGCAGTATTTT
cdr3_aa: CASSQATTFTDTQYF

j_call: TRBJ2-3
clone_size: .
d_call: TRBD2
v_call: TRBV2
cdr3_nt: TGTGCCAGCAGTGAGAGGACTAGCGCCGCAGATACGCAGTATTTT
cdr3_aa: CASSERTSAADTQYF

j_call: TRBJ1-3
clone_size: .
d_call: .
v_call: TRBV14
cdr3_nt: TGTGCCAGCAGCCAAGTTGGCCAACACTCTGGAAACACCATATATTTT
cdr3_aa: CASSQVGQHSGNTIYF

j_call: TRBJ1-1
clone_size: .
d_call: TRBD1
v_call: TRBV5-1
cdr3_nt: TGCGCCAGCAGCGCGAAGACAGGGGGGCTGAACACTGAAGCTTTCTTT
cdr3_aa: CASSAKTGGLNTEAFF

j_call: TRBJ2-1
clone_size: once
d_call: .
v_call: TRBV11-1
cdr3_nt: TGTGCCAGCAGATCCGACTACCACAACAATGAGCAGTTCTTC
cdr3_aa: CASRSDYHNNEQFF

j_call: TRBJ2-7
clone_size: .
d_call: .
v_call: TRBV10-3
cdr3_nt: TGTGCCACCAACCCAACCCCCGGGACAACCTCCTACGAGCAGTACTTC
cdr3_aa: CATNPTPGTTSYEQYF

j_call: TRBJ1-4
clone_size: .
d_call: .
v_call: TRBV18
cdr3_nt: TGTGCCAGCTCACCGGTACAAGCAACTAATGAAAAACTGTTTTTT
cdr3_aa: CASSPVQATNEKLFF

j_call: TRBJ1-1
clone_size: few
d_call: .
v_call: TRBV29-1
cdr3_nt: TGCAGCGTTCGGCCAGGGTCGGGGAACACTGAAGCTTTCTTT
cdr3_aa: CSVRPGSGNTEAFF

j_call: TRBJ1-4
clone_size: .
d_call: .
v_call: TRBV12-5
cdr3_nt: TGTGCTAGTGGTTCCCTTCCCCGGGAAAAACTGTTTTTT
cdr3_aa: CASGSLPREKLFF

j_call: TRBJ2-7
clone_size: .
d_call: TRBD2
v_call: TRBV10-1
cdr3_nt: TGCGCCAGCAGTGAGAGCAGGGGACTAGCGGGTTACGAGCAGTACTTC
cdr3_aa: CASSESRGLAGYEQYF

j_call: TRBJ2-3
clone_size: once
d_call: TRBD2
v_call: TRBV7-3
cdr3_nt: TGTGCCAGCAGCTCCCCGGGAGGAGATACGCAGTATTTT
cdr3_aa: CASSSPGGDTQYF

j_call: TRBJ1-1
clone_size: once
d_call: .
v_call: TRBV27
cdr3_nt: TGTGCCAGCAGTCCTCTCCTTTTGAACACTGAAGCTTTCTTT
cdr3_aa: CASSPLLLNTEAFF

j_call: TRBJ2-7
clone_size: .
d_call: TRBD2
v_call: TRBV7-2
cdr3_nt: TGTGCCAGCAGCTTATGGGGGACTAGTGACGAGCAGTACTTC
cdr3_aa: CASSLWGTSDEQYF

j_call: TRBJ1-5
clone_size: .
d_call: TRBD1
v_call: TRBV7-9
cdr3_nt: TGTGCCAGCAGCTTAGGGGTTGGTACAGGGGGCGGTCAGCCCCAGCATTTT
cdr3_aa: CASSLGVGTGGGQPQHF

j_call: TRBJ2-7
clone_size: few
d_call: .
v_call: TRBV10-1
cdr3_nt: TGCGCCAGCAGTGGTCAGCGATCCTACGAGCAGTACTTC
cdr3_aa: CASSGQRSYEQYF

j_call: TRBJ1-5
clone_size: .
d_call: TRBD1
v_call: TRBV11-2
cdr3_nt: TGTGCCAGCAGCCGGGACAGGGATCAGCCCCAGCATTTT
cdr3_aa: CASSRDRDQPQHF

j_call: TRBJ2-1
clone_size: .
d_call: TRBD1
v_call: TRBV5-1
cdr3_nt: TGCGCCAGCACCGGGACAGGGGTGAGCAATGAGCAGTTCTTC
cdr3_aa: CASTGTGVSNEQFF

j_call: TRBJ2-1
clone_size: .
d_call: .
v_call: TRBV28
cdr3_nt: TGTGCCAGCAGTTTAGCCTGGGGAGGCGGGGACCGGGAGCAGTTCTTC
cdr3_aa: CASSLAWGGGDREQFF

j_call: TRBJ2-7
clone_size: .
d_call: TRBD2
v_call: TRBV6-5
cdr3_nt: TGTGCCAGCAGTTACGCCCTAGCGGGAGCGCAGGAGCAGTACTTC
cdr3_aa: CASSYALAGAQEQYF

j_call: TRBJ1-2
clone_size: .
d_call: .
v_call: TRBV11-2
cdr3_nt: TGTGCCAGACGAGCCAAGCGGGGGAACTATGGCTACACCTTC
cdr3_aa: CARRAKRGNYGYTF

j_call: TRBJ1-4
clone_size: .
d_call: .
v_call: TRBV7-8
cdr3_nt: TGTGCCAGCAGCGAGAGAGACAGGTATTCGGAAAAACTGTTTTTT
cdr3_aa: CASSERDRYSEKLFF

j_call: TRBJ2-3
clone_size: .
d_call: TRBD2
v_call: TRBV5-1
cdr3_nt: TGCGCCAGCAGCATGGGACTAGCGGGGAGGGCAGATACGCAGTATTTT
cdr3_aa: CASSMGLAGRADTQYF

j_call: TRBJ2-2
clone_size: once
d_call: TRBD1
v_call: TRBV19
cdr3_nt: TGTGCCAGTACTCTACAGGGGAGAAACACCGGGGAGCTGTTTTTT
cdr3_aa: CASTLQGRNTGELFF

j_call: TRBJ2-7
clone_size: .
d_call: TRBD2
v_call: TRBV9
cdr3_nt: TGTGCCAGCAGCCAAGGGACAGGACTAGCGGGATCCTACGAGCAGTACTTC
cdr3_aa: CASSQGTGLAGSYEQYF

j_call: TRBJ1-2
clone_size: once
d_call: .
v_call: TRBV4-2
cdr3_nt: TGTGCCAGCAGTTCTTTGGGAGGGTGGGCATTTTTC
cdr3_aa: CASSSLGGWAFF